The 24 T cell receptor beta chains below were found in one sample sequenced in a study of CD8 T cells in ankylosing spondylitis. TCRdb analysed the 5' RACE reads with MiXCR anew, one entry per CDR3 protein. The sample carries under 120,000 distinct CDR3 sequences, about 24% recorded once. The specimen sequenced was synovial fluid, either unsorted or a sorted T cell fraction (not recorded which). All receptors derive from a male donor with ankylosing spondylitis.

The J gene is TRBJ2-7, the V gene TRBV15; TRBD2 matches 10 bases. The germline gives CDR1 LNHNV, CDR2 YYDKDF (reference sequence). The ends lost 5 bases at V and 4 bases at J; junction bases unmatched: 8. The CDR3 length is 15 residues. CDR3 bases: TGTGCCACCAGCTCCCGGACTAGCGGATTATACGAGCAGTACTTC. Translation gives CATSSRTSGLYEQYF.

Only a few counts were recorded for this clonotype. The rearrangement uses TRBV16 and TRBJ2-7; TRBD2 agrees at 10 bases. J gave up 5 bases and V 1 base, and 14 bases lay outside the gene matches. This CDR3 spans 18 amino acids. The germline V gene encodes CDR1 KGHSY and CDR2 FQNENV. The CDR3 DNA is TGTGCCAGCAGCCAATTATTAGCGGGAGGCCCCCCCTACGACGAGCAGTACTTC. It codes for CASSQLLAGGPPYDEQYF.

The gene calls are TRBV3-1 and TRBJ2-7; D remains unclear. V lost 0 bases and J 4 bases, leaving 10 bases between the germline ends. CDR1 and CDR2 (germline): LGHDT, YNNKEL (reference sequence). The CDR3 length is 14 residues. The CDR3: CASSQDKGRYEQYF. Here the CDR3 DNA reads TGTGCCAGCAGCCAAGATAAAGGCAGGTACGAGCAGTACTTC.

The gene calls are TRBV29-1 and TRBJ1-2, with D tentatively TRBD1 (6 bases). Germline V CDR1 and CDR2: SQVTM, ANQGSEA. The ends were cut back, 7 bases at V and 3 bases at J, with 15 bases in the middle. The CDR3 sequence is 13 residues long. CDR3 sequence (DNA): TGCAGCGCCAAATCGGACAGAGACTATGGCTACACCTTC. Translating gives CSAKSDRDYGYTF.

This clonotype was seen repeatedly, ten times or more. The V call is TRBV5-5, the J call TRBJ1-2; 8 bases are shared with TRBD1. The CDR3 runs to 14 residues. V trimming: 1 base; J trimming: 2 bases; junction bases outside the gene matches: 1. Germline CDR1 is SGHKS and CDR2 is YYEKEE (reference sequence). The DNA of the CDR3 is TGTGCCAGCAGCTTGCGGGACAGGAACTATGGCTACACCTTC. Amino acid sequence: CASSLRDRNYGYTF.

This clonotype showed up just a few times. CDR3 sequence (DNA): TGTGCCAGCAGCTCCTTGACTAGCGGGATCCGGGAGCAGTACTTC. Amino acid sequence: CASSSLTSGIREQYF. This sequence joins TRBV5-4 and TRBJ2-7; TRBD2 aligns across 11 bases. V was clipped by 3 bases and J by 7 bases; unmatched bases: 9. CDR1 SGHNT and CDR2 YYREEE come from the germline V gene (reference sequence). CDR3 length: 15 amino acids.

The sample holds many counts of this clonotype. The chain joins TRBV20-1 to TRBJ2-2; 7 nucleotides line up with TRBD1. Per germline, CDR1 DFQATT and CDR2 SNEGSKA (reference sequence). Unmatched junction bases numbered 5, after V lost 4 bases and J lost 3 bases. The CDR3 contains 14 residues. The CDR3 region is CSAKETGDTGELFF. DNA of the CDR3: TGCAGTGCTAAGGAAACAGGGGACACCGGGGAGCTGTTTTTT.

In its sample, this clonotype was seen many times. This chain uses TRBV7-2 with TRBJ2-1, with TRBD2 identical over 14 bases. The germline gives CDR1 SGHTA, CDR2 FQGNSA. The CDR3 spans 17 residues. Trimming removed 3 bases from V and 7 bases from J; junction bases left unmatched: 8. CDR3 in amino acids: CASSFPRLAGGQNEQFF. The CDR3, as DNA: TGTGCCAGCAGCTTCCCGCGACTAGCGGGAGGGCAGAATGAGCAGTTCTTC.

The chain employs TRBV21-1 and TRBJ2-5; the listed D gene, TRBD1, was not tested against the DNA. TRBV21-1 is designated a pseudogene. This CDR3 is built from 15 residues. CDR3: CASRWRQGVVETQYF. DNA of the CDR3: TGTGCCAGCAGATGGAGACAGGGGGTCGTGGAGACCCAGTACTTC.

This clonotype has more than one count but fewer than ten. For the CDR3, the DNA is TGTGCCAGCAGCTACGGGACAGACAATCAGCCCCAGCATTTT. Its translation: CASSYGTDNQPQHF. This chain joins TRBV12-3 or TRBV12-4 and TRBJ1-5, with 7 bases matching TRBD1. This CDR3 is built from 14 residues. The V and J ends lost 6 bases and 3 bases, in that order; junction bases with no gene match: 5.

The V call is TRBV4-2, the J call TRBJ2-7; TRBD1 matches 7 bases. Trimming cost V 2 bases and J 2 bases; bases outside gene matches: 12. CDR3 length: 17 amino acids. Germline V gene data show CDR1 as LGHNA and CDR2 as YNFKEQ. CDR3 region: CASSQTPLIGTAYEQYF. Here the CDR3 DNA reads TGTGCCAGCAGCCAAACCCCCTTAATTGGGACAGCCTACGAGCAGTACTTC.

The chain combines TRBV11-2 with TRBJ2-7; D assignment may be TRBD1 or TRBD2 (6 bases each). The CDR3 loop spans 14 amino acids. The germline gives CDR1 SGHAT, CDR2 FQNNGV. Trimming removed 3 bases from V and 3 bases from J, with 12 bases in between. CDR3 region: CASSLGGANYEQYF. The DNA of the CDR3 is TGTGCCAGCAGCTTGGGGGGCGCAAACTACGAGCAGTACTTC.

The chain has TRBV5-1 and TRBJ1-5; tentative D call: TRBD1 (6 bases). CDR1 and CDR2 from the germline V gene are SGHRS and YFSETQ. The CDR3 sequence is 13 residues long. Deletions cut 5 bases from V and 3 bases from J, with 9 bases between. CDR3 sequence: CASRGASNQPQHF. The CDR3 coding sequence is TGCGCCAGCAGGGGGGCTTCCAATCAGCCCCAGCATTTT.

This clonotype was counted ten times or more. V gene TRBV6-6 combines with J gene TRBJ1-1; no firm D call. This CDR3 contains 13 residues. Germline V gene sequence: CDR1 MNHNY, CDR2 SVGAGI (reference sequence). Trimming stripped 5 bases from V and 3 bases from J, with 10 bases between. The CDR3 spells CASSTDGDTEAFF. CDR3 in DNA: TGTGCCAGCAGTACAGACGGAGACACTGAAGCTTTCTTT.

This chain joins TRBV4-2 and TRBJ2-7; the D gene is possibly TRBD2 (5 bases). Germline CDR1 and CDR2: LGHNA and YNFKEQ. V was pared by 5 bases and J by 6 bases, with 26 bases between. The CDR3 has 17 amino acids. The CDR3 reads CASSYSRTTTIESEQYF. CDR3 DNA: TGTGCCAGCAGCTACTCGAGAACGACTACGATCGAGTCCGAGCAGTACTTC.

This clonotype came up many times. The chain recombines TRBV21-1 with TRBJ1-2; the tabulated D call, TRBD1, remains unverified against the DNA. TRBV21-1 is labeled a pseudogene. This CDR3 is built from 13 residues. DNA of the CDR3: TGTGCCAGCAGCAACAGACAGGGGGGCGGCTACACCTTC. Amino acids: CASSNRQGGGYTF.

This clonotype came up a few times. V is TRBV30 and J is TRBJ2-7; TRBD2 matches 13 bases. The CDR3 is 16 amino acids. Germline CDR1 GTSNPN, CDR2 SVGIG (reference sequence). V was pared by 0 bases and J by 3 bases, with 5 bases of the junction left unmatched. The CDR3 DNA follows: TGTGCCTGGAGTGTGTCCGGACTAGCGGGAGACTACGAGCAGTACTTC. Translated: CAWSVSGLAGDYEQYF.

This clonotype showed up just a few times. This chain links TRBV11-2 with TRBJ2-2; D call uncertain. CDR3 size: 13 residues. The V end was cut by 4 bases, the J end by 6 bases, with 9 bases between. Per the germline V gene, CDR1 is SGHAT and CDR2 is FQNNGV. The DNA for the CDR3 is TGTGCCAGCAGCTGGAGTAGGTCCGGGGAGCTGTTTTTT. This gives the protein CASSWSRSGELFF.

At least ten counts were recorded for this clonotype. V and J are TRBV5-5 and TRBJ2-1, with TRBD2 as a possible D gene (6 bases). Trimming removed 7 bases at V and 4 bases at J, with 15 bases between. The CDR3 spans 14 residues. Germline V CDR1 and CDR2: SGHKS, YYEKEE (reference sequence). Here the CDR3 DNA reads TGTGCCAGCGCGGGCCTAGCGAGTTACAATGAGCAGTTCTTC. Translation gives CASAGLASYNEQFF.

This clonotype has at least ten counts. The chain joins TRBV20-1 to TRBJ2-7; unclear D gene. The germline V and J ends were trimmed by 4 bases and 5 bases, with 15 bases remaining between them. The CDR3 has 13 amino acids. Germline V gene lookup returns CDR1 DFQATT and CDR2 SNEGSKA (reference sequence). In nucleotides, the CDR3 is TGCAGTGCTATAAAAATCATCGGCGACGAGCAGTACTTC. It translates to CSAIKIIGDEQYF.

This clonotype was seen a handful of times. The chain is built from TRBV12-3 or TRBV12-4 and TRBJ2-3, with D possibly TRBD1 on 5 matching bases. The ends were cut back, 3 bases at V and 4 bases at J, with 11 bases in the middle. The CDR3 consists of 14 residues. Here the CDR3 DNA reads TGTGCCAGCAGTTTCATCAGGGATTCAGATACGCAGTATTTT. Protein: CASSFIRDSDTQYF.

V and J are TRBV11-2 and TRBJ1-6; D is uncertain. This CDR3 is 15 amino acids long. V was clipped by 3 bases and J by 5 bases, with 11 bases between them. Germline V lookup: CDR1 SGHAT, CDR2 FQNNGV. The chain's CDR3 is CASSLLRSNNSPLHF. The CDR3 region has the DNA TGTGCCAGCAGCTTGTTACGCAGCAATAATTCACCCCTCCACTTT.

The chain has TRBV7-9 and TRBJ2-1, with 10 bases aligning to TRBD2. This CDR3 is built from 16 residues. Trimming cost V 7 bases and J 8 bases; bases outside gene matches: 14. Germline lookup yields CDR1 SEHNR and CDR2 FQNEAQ (reference sequence). CDR3 nucleotides: TGTGCCAGCAACCGGGGTCCCCTAGCGGGAGCCGATGAGCAGTTCTTC. Its translation is CASNRGPLAGADEQFF.

The rearrangement joins TRBV20-1 to TRBJ2-1; D not certain. V lost 5 bases to trimming and J lost 1 base, with 18 bases between them. Germline CDR1 DFQATT, CDR2 SNEGSKA (reference sequence). The CDR3 loop spans 16 amino acids. This CDR3 reads CSAPHLGLASYNEQFF. CDR3 in DNA: TGCAGTGCTCCTCATTTAGGGCTCGCTTCCTACAATGAGCAGTTCTTC.